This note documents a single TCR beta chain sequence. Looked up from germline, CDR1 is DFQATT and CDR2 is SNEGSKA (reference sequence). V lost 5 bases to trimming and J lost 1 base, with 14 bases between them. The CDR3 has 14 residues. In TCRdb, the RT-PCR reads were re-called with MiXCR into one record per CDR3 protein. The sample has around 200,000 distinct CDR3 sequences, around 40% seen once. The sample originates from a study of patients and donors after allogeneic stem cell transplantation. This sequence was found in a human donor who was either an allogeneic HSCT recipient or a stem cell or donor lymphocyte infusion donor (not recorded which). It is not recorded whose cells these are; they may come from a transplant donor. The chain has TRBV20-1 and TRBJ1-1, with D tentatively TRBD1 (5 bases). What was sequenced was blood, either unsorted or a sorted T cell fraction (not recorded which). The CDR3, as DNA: TGCAGTGCTCCAGGGCAGGCGGGGAACACTGAAGCTTTCTTT. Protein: CSAPGQAGNTEAFF.